This entry lists 23 T cell receptor beta chains sequenced from one sample in a study of blood T cell repertoires in COVID-19. Clones were sequenced by immunoSEQ multiplex PCR, and TCRdb holds only the in-frame ones, with some missing. The sample lists about 180,000 clones; about 90% were seen once. Specimen: PBMCs or T cells enriched from blood (not recorded which). The receptors stem from a human donor with acute COVID-19. The donor label of this sample is uncertain.

The rearrangement links TRBV2 to TRBJ1-1; tentative D call: TRBD1 (5 bases). The CDR3 runs to 13 residues. V shed 3 bases and J shed 1 base, with 6 bases lying between them. Germline CDR1 and CDR2: SNHLY and FYNNEI. The CDR3, as DNA: TGTGCCAGCAGTGACAGGGCGAACACTGAAGCTTTCTTT. This gives the protein CASSDRANTEAFF.

This clone turned up a few times. J is TRBJ1-2 and V is TRBV30; TRBD1 aligns across 9 bases. The CDR3 contains 11 residues. Germline-derived CDR1 and CDR2 are GTSNPN and SVGIG (reference sequence). V dropped 5 bases and J dropped 7; count of bases not matched to a gene: 2. CDR3 DNA sequence: TGTGCCTGGGGACAGGGGACTGGCTACACCTTC. Amino acid sequence: CAWGQGTGYTF. The whole variable domain, remainder taken from reference TRBV30 and TRBJ1-2, is SQTIHQWPATLVQPVGSPLSLECTVEGTSNPNLYWYRQAAGRGLQLLFYSVGIGQISSEVPQNLSASRPQDRQFILSSKKLLLSDSGFYLCAWGQGTGYTFGSGTRLTVV.

V usage is TRBV29-1 and J usage is TRBJ2-5, with unresolved D. The CDR3 spans 12 residues. CDR1 and CDR2 (germline): SQVTM, ANQGSEA. Trimming left V 4 bases short and J 4 bases short, with 10 bases between. The CDR3 nucleotides are TGCAGCGTTGGAACCCTACCAGAGACCCAGTACTTC. Amino acid sequence: CSVGTLPETQYF.

The chain is built from TRBV6-4 and TRBJ2-6, with unresolved D. Germline V gives CDR1 MRHNA, CDR2 SNTAGT. With 2 bases removed from V and 1 base from J, the gap between germline ends came to 3 bases. The CDR3 length is 14 residues. The CDR3 coding sequence is TGTGCCAGCAGTGACCTGTCTGGGGCCAACGTCCTGACTTTC. Its translation: CASSDLSGANVLTF.

This chain uses TRBV5-4 with TRBJ2-4; tentative D call: TRBD1 (6 bases). Germline values: CDR1 SGHNT, CDR2 YYREEE (reference sequence). V was clipped by 4 bases and J by 0 bases, with 14 bases between them. The CDR3 is 16 residues long. The DNA of the CDR3 is TGTGCCAGCAGCCCACCGGGACAACTAGCCAAAAACATTCAGTACTTC. Protein product: CASSPPGQLAKNIQYF.

The V and J genes are TRBV7-9 and TRBJ1-5; tentative D call: TRBD1 (5 bases). The germline V and J ends were trimmed by 0 bases and 5 bases, with 11 bases remaining between them. Germline CDR1 SEHNR, CDR2 FQNEAQ (reference sequence). The length of the CDR3 is 15 residues. The CDR3 is CASSLAGRVDQPQHF. In nucleotides, the CDR3 is TGTGCCAGCAGCTTAGCAGGCAGGGTCGATCAGCCCCAGCATTTT. Full variable domain (outside the CDR3, taken from reference TRBV7-9 and TRBJ1-5): DTGVSQNPRHKITKRGQNVTFRCDPISEHNRLYWYRQTLGQGPEFLTYFQNEAQLEKSRLLSDRFSAERPKGSFSTLEIQRTEQGDSAMYLCASSLAGRVDQPQHFGDGTRLSIL.

This clone was counted between two and nine times. The rearrangement links TRBV30 to TRBJ2-2, with 9 nucleotides matching TRBD2. After removal of 1 base from V and 6 bases from J, the junction contained 12 bases not matched to a gene. CDR1 GTSNPN and CDR2 SVGIG come from the germline V gene (reference sequence). The CDR3 consists of 17 residues. Here the CDR3 reads CAWSAVRGGASAGELFF. The CDR3 DNA is TGTGCCTGGAGTGCCGTCCGCGGGGGGGCCTCAGCCGGGGAGCTGTTTTTT.

Turning to this clone: Other DNA variants within this sample encode the same CDR3. The chain has TRBV7-2 and TRBJ2-5; 9 bases are a match to TRBD2. Germline-derived CDR1 and CDR2 are SGHTA and FQGNSA. V lost 1 base to trimming and J lost 5 bases; unmatched junction nucleotides: 8. The CDR3 runs to 16 residues. The CDR3 bases are TGTGCCAGCAGCTTAGATGGCGGGGGGGCCCGGGAGACCCAGTACTTC. Protein product: CASSLDGGGARETQYF.

For the CDR3, the DNA is TGTGCCAGCTCACCGTTATCACCCGGGACAGGGGCTTACGAGCAGTACTTC. It codes for CASSPLSPGTGAYEQYF. The rearrangement uses TRBV18 and TRBJ2-7; TRBD1 matches 10 bases. The CDR3 length is 17 residues. Germline lookup yields CDR1 KGHSH and CDR2 LQKENI. J was trimmed by 4 bases and V by 3 bases; bases with no gene match: 12.

This clone was seen once. This chain connects TRBV18 to TRBJ1-5; perhaps TRBD1 as D (5 bases). Trimming stripped 3 bases from V and 7 bases from J, with 13 bases between. The CDR3 sequence is 14 residues long. Germline-derived CDR1 and CDR2 are KGHSH and LQKENI. CDR3 loop: CASSPSSGEQPQHF. CDR3 DNA: TGTGCCAGCTCACCCTCTTCGGGGGAACAGCCCCAGCATTTT.

This chain joins TRBV5-1 and TRBJ2-3, with 16 bases fitting TRBD2. Germline-derived CDR1 and CDR2 are SGHRS and YFSETQ. The CDR3 contains 15 residues. J was trimmed by 4 bases and V by 4 bases; bases with no gene match: 0. CDR3 protein: CASSGTSGGADTQYF. CDR3 nucleotides: TGCGCCAGCAGCGGGACTAGCGGGGGGGCAGATACGCAGTATTTT.

V and J are TRBV24-1 and TRBJ1-2, with a possible D match to TRBD1 (6 bases). The CDR3 runs 14 residues. CDR1 is KGHDR, CDR2 SFDVKD, per germline. V was trimmed by 3 bases and J by 5 bases, leaving 12 bases between them. CDR3 sequence: CATSDDYRVYGYTF. CDR3 bases: TGTGCCACCAGTGATGATTACAGGGTGTATGGCTACACCTTC.

The chain recombines TRBV9 with TRBJ1-2, with D possibly matching TRBD1 (6 bases). Germline V gene data show CDR1 as SGDLS and CDR2 as YYNGEE. Trimming removed 4 bases at V and 2 bases at J, with 12 bases between. The CDR3 runs to 14 residues. As DNA, the CDR3 is TGTGCCAGCAGCCAACAGGGATTCAACTATGGCTACACCTTC. This sequence encodes CASSQQGFNYGYTF.

The rearrangement uses TRBV6-5 and TRBJ1-5; TRBD1 matches at 7 bases. Germline V gene lookup returns CDR1 MNHEY and CDR2 SVGAGI. Trimming removed 7 bases from V and 3 bases from J; junction bases left unmatched: 9. The CDR3 is made up of 15 amino acids. In nucleotides, the CDR3 is TGTGCCAGCACCCGGGGACAGTTGGACAATCAGCCCCAGCATTTT. Protein sequence: CASTRGQLDNQPQHF.

The chain carries TRBV11-2 and TRBJ2-2, with TRBD1 matching 7 bases. This CDR3 contains 17 residues. The V segment lost 1 base and the J segment 2 bases; nucleotides outside the gene matches: 7. The V gene's germline CDR1 is SGHAT and CDR2 FQNNGV. CDR3 nucleotides: TGTGCCAGCAGCTTAGGAGTCGGGACAGATAACACCGGGGAGCTGTTTTTT. Encoded protein: CASSLGVGTDNTGELFF.

V usage is TRBV9 and J usage is TRBJ1-1, with 9 positions matching TRBD1. The germline V gene encodes CDR1 SGDLS and CDR2 YYNGEE. The V gene end was trimmed by 4 bases and the J gene end by 4 bases; junction bases not matched to a gene: 8. The CDR3 extends over 15 amino acids. CDR3 bases: TGTGCCAGCAGCCCCTGGGACAGGGTGGGCACTGAAGCTTTCTTT. It translates to CASSPWDRVGTEAFF.

The chain carries TRBV30 and TRBJ1-1, with D uncertain. The V end lost 0 bases, the J end lost 6 bases, and 5 bases lay between the germline ends. The CDR3 length is 11 residues. Germline V lookup: CDR1 GTSNPN, CDR2 SVGIG (reference sequence). In DNA form, the CDR3 reads TGTGCCTGGAGTGTTTCCGCTGAAGCTTTCTTT. Protein product: CAWSVSAEAFF.

This chain links TRBV5-4 with TRBJ2-6; 13 nucleotides agree with TRBD2. After removal of 3 bases from V and 0 bases from J, the junction contained 6 bases not matched to a gene. Germline lookup yields CDR1 SGHNT and CDR2 YYREEE (reference sequence). There are 19 residues in the CDR3. CDR3 residues: CASSSATSGGLSGANVLTF. The CDR3 DNA reads TGTGCCAGCAGCTCCGCGACTAGCGGGGGGCTCTCTGGGGCCAACGTCCTGACTTTC. Based on the CDR3 plus reference TRBV5-4 and TRBJ2-6, the full variable domain is ETGVTQSPTHLIKTRGQQVTLRCSSQSGHNTVSWYQQALGQGPQFIFQYYREEENGRGNFPPRFSGLQFPNYSSELNVNALELDDSALYLCASSSATSGGLSGANVLTFGAGSRLTVL.

The CDR3 nucleotides read TGTGCCAGCACTATAAAGGGGCAGCCAGCCGGGGAGCTGTTTTTT. It is translated as CASTIKGQPAGELFF. V is TRBV2 and J is TRBJ2-2; perhaps TRBD1 as D (5 bases). CDR3 length: 15 residues. Germline loops: CDR1 SNHLY, CDR2 FYNNEI. V gave up 7 bases and J gave up 6 bases, with 18 bases separating them.

This rearrangement joins TRBV6-2 or TRBV6-3 to TRBJ1-1, with D perhaps matching TRBD1 (6 bases). The CDR3 covers 15 residues. CDR1 is MNHEY and CDR2 is SVGEGT in the germline V gene. Trimming removed 0 bases at V and 4 bases at J, with 12 bases between. CDR3 sequence (DNA): TGTGCCAGCAGTTACTCACGGGGGGCGCGCACTGAAGCTTTCTTT. It encodes CASSYSRGARTEAFF.

Written as DNA, the CDR3 is TGCGCCAGCAGCCAAGCTCTACTAGGAACCCGCACAGATACGCAGTATTTT. This gives the protein CASSQALLGTRTDTQYF. The rearrangement links TRBV4-1 to TRBJ2-3; tentatively, D is TRBD2 (5 bases). Trimming left V 1 base short and J 1 base short, with 15 bases between. The CDR3 spans 17 residues. CDR1 MGHRA and CDR2 YSYEKL come from the germline V gene.

This clone was seen only a few times. CDR3: CASSLEGQGAASPLHF. As DNA, the CDR3 is TGCGCCAGCAGCTTGGAAGGACAGGGGGCAGCGTCACCCCTCCACTTT. The chain uses TRBV5-1 and TRBJ1-6, with TRBD1 matching over 11 bases. This CDR3 region has 16 residues. With 0 bases clipped from V and 10 bases from J, the junction kept 6 bases outside the gene matches. Germline values: CDR1 SGHRS, CDR2 YFSETQ.

This chain links TRBV5-1 with TRBJ2-5; no clear D. V was clipped by 4 bases and J by 3 bases, with 4 bases between them. Germline CDR1 reads SGHRS; CDR2 reads YFSETQ. This CDR3 has 11 residues. CDR3 residues: CASSVKETQYF. The CDR3 DNA reads TGCGCCAGCAGCGTAAAAGAGACCCAGTACTTC.